This TCR beta chain was retrieved from a study of response to subunit inactivated influenza vaccine. The study, taken as a whole, reports: The study's authors posited that every seasonal influenza vaccination enlists few new T cells.

TCRdb processed the RT-PCR reads anew with MiXCR; each CDR3 protein has one entry. In the table there are around 490,000 distinct CDR3 sequences, 7.6% of which are singletons. This clonotype was seen a few times. The antigen is unknown. The CDR3 is made up of 15 amino acids. CDR1 and CDR2 from the germline V gene are LNHNV and YYDKDF (reference sequence). V was shortened by 0 bases and J by 2 bases, with 8 bases between the two germline ends. Sequenced here: PBMCs from blood, sampled about 23 months after vaccination. This sequence was found in a man aged 50-75 years who received an inactivated influenza vaccine. The V gene is TRBV15, the J gene TRBJ1-3, with a possible D match to TRBD1 (5 bases). This CDR3 reads CATSRDRGAGNTIYF. Here the CDR3 DNA reads TGTGCCACCAGCAGAGATCGGGGGGCTGGAAACACCATATATTTT.